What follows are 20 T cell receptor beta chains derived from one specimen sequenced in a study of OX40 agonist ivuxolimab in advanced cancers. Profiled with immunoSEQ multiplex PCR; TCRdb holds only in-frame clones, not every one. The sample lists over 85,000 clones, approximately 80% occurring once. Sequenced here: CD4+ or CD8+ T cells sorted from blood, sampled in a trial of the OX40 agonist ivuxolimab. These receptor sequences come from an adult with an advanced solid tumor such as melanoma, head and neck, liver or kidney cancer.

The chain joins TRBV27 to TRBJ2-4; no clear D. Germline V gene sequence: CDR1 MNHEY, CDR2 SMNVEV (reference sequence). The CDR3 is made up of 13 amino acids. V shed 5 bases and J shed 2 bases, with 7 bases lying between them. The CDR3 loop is CASSAATKNIQYF. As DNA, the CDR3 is TGTGCCAGCAGTGCAGCTACCAAAAACATTCAGTACTTC.

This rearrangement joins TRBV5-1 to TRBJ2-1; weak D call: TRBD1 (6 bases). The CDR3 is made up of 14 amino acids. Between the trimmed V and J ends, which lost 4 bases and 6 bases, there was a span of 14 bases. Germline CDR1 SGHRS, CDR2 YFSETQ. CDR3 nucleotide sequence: TGCGCCAGCAGCCCTACGCAGGGGATCAATGAGCAGTTCTTC. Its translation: CASSPTQGINEQFF.

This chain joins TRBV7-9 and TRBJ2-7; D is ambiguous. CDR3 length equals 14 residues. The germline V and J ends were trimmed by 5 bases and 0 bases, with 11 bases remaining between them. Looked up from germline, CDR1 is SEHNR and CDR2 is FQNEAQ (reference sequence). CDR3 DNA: TGTGCCAGCAGCACCGGACGGGTCTCCTACGAGCAGTACTTC. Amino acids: CASSTGRVSYEQYF.

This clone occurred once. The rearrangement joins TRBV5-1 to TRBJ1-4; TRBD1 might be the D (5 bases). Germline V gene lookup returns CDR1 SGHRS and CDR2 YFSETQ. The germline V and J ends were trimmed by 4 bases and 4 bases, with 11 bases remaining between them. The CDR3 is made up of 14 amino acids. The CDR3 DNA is TGCGCCAGCAGCACCGGGACCCATAATGAAAAACTGTTTTTT. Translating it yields CASSTGTHNEKLFF.

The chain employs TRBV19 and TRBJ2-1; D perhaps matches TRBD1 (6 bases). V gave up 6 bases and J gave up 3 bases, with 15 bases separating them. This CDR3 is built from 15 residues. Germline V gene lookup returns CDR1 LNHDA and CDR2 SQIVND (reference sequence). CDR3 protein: CASRAGTQYYNEQFF. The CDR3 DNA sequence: TGTGCCAGTAGGGCCGGGACACAATACTACAATGAGCAGTTCTTC.

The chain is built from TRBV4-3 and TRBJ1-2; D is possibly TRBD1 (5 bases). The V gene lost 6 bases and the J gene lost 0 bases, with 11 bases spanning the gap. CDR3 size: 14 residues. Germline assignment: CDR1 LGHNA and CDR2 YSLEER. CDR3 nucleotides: TGCGCCAGCAGTCCTACAGGTACTAACTATGGCTACACCTTC. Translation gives CASSPTGTNYGYTF.

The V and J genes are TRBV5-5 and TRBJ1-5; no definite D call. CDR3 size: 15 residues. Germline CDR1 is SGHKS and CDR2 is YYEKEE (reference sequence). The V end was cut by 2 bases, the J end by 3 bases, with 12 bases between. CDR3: CASSFSIRNNQPQHF. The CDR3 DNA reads TGTGCCAGCAGCTTTAGTATAAGGAACAATCAGCCCCAGCATTTT.

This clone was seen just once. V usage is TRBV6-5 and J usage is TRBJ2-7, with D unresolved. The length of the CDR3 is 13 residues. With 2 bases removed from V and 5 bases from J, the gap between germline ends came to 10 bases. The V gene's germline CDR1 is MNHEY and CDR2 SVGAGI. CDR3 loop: CASSYVVNHEQYF. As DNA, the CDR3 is TGTGCCAGCAGTTACGTGGTCAACCACGAGCAGTACTTC.

For the CDR3, the DNA is TGTGCCAGCAGTGTGGGAGGGGTGAACACTGAAGCTTTCTTT. Translating gives CASSVGGVNTEAFF. The chain uses TRBV6-5 and TRBJ1-1, with D perhaps TRBD1 (5 bases). The V gene's germline CDR1 is MNHEY and CDR2 SVGAGI. The CDR3 spans 14 residues. The V gene lost 5 bases and the J gene lost 0 bases, with 10 bases spanning the gap.

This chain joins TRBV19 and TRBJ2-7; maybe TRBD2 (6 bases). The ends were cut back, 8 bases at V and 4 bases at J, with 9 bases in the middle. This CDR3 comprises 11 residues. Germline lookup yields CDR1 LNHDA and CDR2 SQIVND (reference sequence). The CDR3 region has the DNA TGTGCCAGTCGGGACTCATACGAGCAGTACTTC. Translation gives CASRDSYEQYF.

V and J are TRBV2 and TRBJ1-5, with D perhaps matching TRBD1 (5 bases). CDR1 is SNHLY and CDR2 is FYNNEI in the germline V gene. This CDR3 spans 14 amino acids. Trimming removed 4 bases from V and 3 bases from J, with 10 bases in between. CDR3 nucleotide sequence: TGTGCCAGCAGTGGGGGGAATTTCAATCAGCCCCAGCATTTT. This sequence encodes CASSGGNFNQPQHF.

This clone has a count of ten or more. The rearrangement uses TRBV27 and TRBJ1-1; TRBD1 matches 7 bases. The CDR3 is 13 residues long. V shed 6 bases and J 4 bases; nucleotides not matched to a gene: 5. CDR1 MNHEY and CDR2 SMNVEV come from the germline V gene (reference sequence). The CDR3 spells CASRNTGATEAFF. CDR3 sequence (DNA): TGTGCCAGCAGGAATACAGGGGCCACTGAAGCTTTCTTT.

DNA for the CDR3: TGTGCCAGCAGACCGGGCTACAGTTATGGCTACACCTTC. Translation gives CASRPGYSYGYTF. V usage is TRBV28 and J usage is TRBJ1-2; unclear D gene. Trimming pared 6 bases from V and 5 bases from J, leaving 13 bases between. CDR1 is MDHEN and CDR2 is SYDVKM in the germline V gene. CDR3 length: 13 amino acids.

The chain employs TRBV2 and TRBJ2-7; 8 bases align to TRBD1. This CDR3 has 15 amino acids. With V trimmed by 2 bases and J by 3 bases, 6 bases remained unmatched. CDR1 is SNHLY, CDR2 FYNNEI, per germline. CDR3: CASSEQGTGFYEQYF. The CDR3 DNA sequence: TGTGCCAGCAGTGAACAGGGGACAGGATTCTACGAGCAGTACTTC.

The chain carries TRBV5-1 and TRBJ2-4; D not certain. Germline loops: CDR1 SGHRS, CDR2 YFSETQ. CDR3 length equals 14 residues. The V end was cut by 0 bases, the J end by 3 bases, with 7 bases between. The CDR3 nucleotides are TGCGCCAGCAGCTTGGGGTTTGGCAAAAACATTCAGTACTTC. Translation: CASSLGFGKNIQYF.

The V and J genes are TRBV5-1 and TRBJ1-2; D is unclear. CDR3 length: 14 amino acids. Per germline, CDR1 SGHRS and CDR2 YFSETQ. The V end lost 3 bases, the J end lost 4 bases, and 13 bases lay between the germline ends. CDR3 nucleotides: TGCGCCAGCAGCTCAAACAAAGCACTCTATGGCTACACCTTC. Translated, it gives CASSSNKALYGYTF. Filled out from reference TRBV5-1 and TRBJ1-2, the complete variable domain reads KAGVTQTPRYLIKTRGQQVTLSCSPISGHRSVSWYQQTPGQGLQFLFEYFSETQRNKGNFPGRFSGRQFSNSRSEMNVSTLELGDSALYLCASSSNKALYGYTFGSGTRLTVV.

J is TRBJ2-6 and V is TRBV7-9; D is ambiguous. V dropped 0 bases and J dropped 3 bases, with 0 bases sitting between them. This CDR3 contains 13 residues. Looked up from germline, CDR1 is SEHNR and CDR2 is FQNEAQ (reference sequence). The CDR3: CASSLAGANVLTF. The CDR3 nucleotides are TGTGCCAGCAGCTTAGCTGGGGCCAACGTCCTGACTTTC.

CDR3 nucleotide sequence: TGTGCCAGCAGCGTAGAGGCGGGGGCCTCCTACGAGCAGTACTTC. Translated, it gives CASSVEAGASYEQYF. V gene TRBV9 combines with J gene TRBJ2-7, with D possibly matching TRBD2 (7 bases). The CDR3 totals 15 residues. V was shortened by 0 bases and J by 0 bases, with 10 bases between the two germline ends. Germline CDR1 is SGDLS and CDR2 is YYNGEE.

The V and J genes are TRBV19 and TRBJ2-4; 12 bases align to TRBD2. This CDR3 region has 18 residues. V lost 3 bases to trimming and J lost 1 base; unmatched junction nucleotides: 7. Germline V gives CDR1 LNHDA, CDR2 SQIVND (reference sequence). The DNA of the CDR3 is TGTGCCAGTAGTATTAGGGCTAGCGGGGGGGTCGCCAAAAACATTCAGTACTTC. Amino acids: CASSIRASGGVAKNIQYF.

Here the CDR3 DNA reads TGTGCCAGCAGTTCTCGCACAGATACGCAGTATTTT. It encodes CASSSRTDTQYF. The genes are TRBV7-3 and TRBJ2-3; D uncertain. Trimming shortened V by 6 bases and J by 1 base, and 5 bases separated the two germline ends. The CDR3 contains 12 residues. Germline loops: CDR1 SGHTA, CDR2 FQGTGA.